The clone carrying this TCR beta chain was seen more than once but under ten times. What it binds is not known. MiXCR, run by TCRdb on the 5' RACE reads, gives a single entry per CDR3 protein. The sample carries 500,000 to 650,000 distinct CDR3 sequences, about 17% recorded once. The sample belongs to a study of T cells after yellow fever vaccination. The junction had 12 bases not matched to a gene; V was cut back by 6 bases and J by 8 bases. CDR3 length equals 14 residues. Germline CDR1 SGHTA, CDR2 FQGTGA. The study, taken as a whole, reports: A weaker secondary response peaked on day 5, the primary on day 15.

The sequencing here drew on PBMCs, taken 5 to 6 days after the first yellow fever vaccination. The chain is built from TRBV7-3 and TRBJ1-2, with 7 bases aligning to TRBD1. The sequence was obtained from a man aged 18-30 years who received the YFV17D yellow fever vaccine. CDR3 sequence reads: CASRRTGQARGYTF. The CDR3 DNA is TGTGCCAGCAGACGAACCGGACAGGCTCGGGGCTACACCTTC.